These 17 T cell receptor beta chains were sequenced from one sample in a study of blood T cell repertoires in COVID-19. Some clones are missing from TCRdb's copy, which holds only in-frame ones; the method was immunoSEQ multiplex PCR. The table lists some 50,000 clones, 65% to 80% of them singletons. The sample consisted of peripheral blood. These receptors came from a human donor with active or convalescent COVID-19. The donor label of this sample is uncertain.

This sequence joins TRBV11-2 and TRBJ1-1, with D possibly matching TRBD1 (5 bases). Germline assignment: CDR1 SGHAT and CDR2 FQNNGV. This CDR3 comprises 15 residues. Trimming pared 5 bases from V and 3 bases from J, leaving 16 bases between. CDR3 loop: CASSRITGMYTEAFF. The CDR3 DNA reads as TGTGCCAGCAGCAGGATTACAGGAATGTACACTGAAGCTTTCTTT.

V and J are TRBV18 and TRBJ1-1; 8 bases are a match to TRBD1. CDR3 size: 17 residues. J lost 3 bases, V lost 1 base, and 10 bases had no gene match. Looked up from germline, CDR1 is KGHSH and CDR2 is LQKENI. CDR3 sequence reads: CASSPLRGRSVDTEAFF. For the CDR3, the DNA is TGTGCCAGCTCACCACTCAGGGGGCGATCGGTTGACACTGAAGCTTTCTTT.

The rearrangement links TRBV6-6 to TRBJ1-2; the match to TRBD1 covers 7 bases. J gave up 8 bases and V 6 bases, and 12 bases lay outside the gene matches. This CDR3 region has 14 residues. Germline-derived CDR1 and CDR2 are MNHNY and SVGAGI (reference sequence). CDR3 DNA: TGTGCCAGCAGCCCTACAGGGGCTACCGGCGGCTACACCTTC. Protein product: CASSPTGATGGYTF.

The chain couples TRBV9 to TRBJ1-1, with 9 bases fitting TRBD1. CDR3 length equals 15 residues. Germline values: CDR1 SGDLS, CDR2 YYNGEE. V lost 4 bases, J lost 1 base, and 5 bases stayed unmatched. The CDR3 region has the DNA TGTGCCAGCAGCCGGGACAGGGTCGGGAACACTGAAGCTTTCTTT. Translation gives CASSRDRVGNTEAFF.

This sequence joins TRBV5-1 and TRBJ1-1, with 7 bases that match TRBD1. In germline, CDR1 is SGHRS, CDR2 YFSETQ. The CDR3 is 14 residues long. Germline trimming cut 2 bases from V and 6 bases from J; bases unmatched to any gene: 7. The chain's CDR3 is CASSLQGGAAEAFF. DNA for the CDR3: TGCGCCAGCAGCTTACAAGGGGGCGCTGCTGAAGCTTTCTTT.

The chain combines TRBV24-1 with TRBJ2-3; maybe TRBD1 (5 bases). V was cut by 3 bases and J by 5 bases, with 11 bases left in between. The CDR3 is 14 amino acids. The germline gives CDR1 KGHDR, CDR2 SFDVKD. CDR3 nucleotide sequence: TGTGCCACCAGTGATCCATATACAGGAGATACGCAGTATTTT. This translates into CATSDPYTGDTQYF.

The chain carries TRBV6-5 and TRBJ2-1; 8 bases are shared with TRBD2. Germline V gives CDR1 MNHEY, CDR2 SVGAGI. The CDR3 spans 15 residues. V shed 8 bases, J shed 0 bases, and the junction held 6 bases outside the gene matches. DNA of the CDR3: TGTGCCAGCGCGACTAGCGCTCTCTCCTACAATGAGCAGTTCTTC. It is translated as CASATSALSYNEQFF.

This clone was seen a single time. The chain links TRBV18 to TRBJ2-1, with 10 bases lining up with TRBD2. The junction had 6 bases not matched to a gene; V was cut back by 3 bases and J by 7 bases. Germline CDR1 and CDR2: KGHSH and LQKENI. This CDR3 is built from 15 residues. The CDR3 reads CASSPSSGSLNEQFF. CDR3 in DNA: TGTGCCAGCTCACCCTCTAGCGGGAGTTTAAATGAGCAGTTCTTC. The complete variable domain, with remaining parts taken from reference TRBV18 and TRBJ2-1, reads NAGVMQNPRHLVRRRGQEARLRCSPMKGHSHVYWYRQLPEEGLKFMVYLQKENIIDESGMPKERFSAEFPKEGPSILRIQQVVRGDSAAYFCASSPSSGSLNEQFFGPGTRLTVL.

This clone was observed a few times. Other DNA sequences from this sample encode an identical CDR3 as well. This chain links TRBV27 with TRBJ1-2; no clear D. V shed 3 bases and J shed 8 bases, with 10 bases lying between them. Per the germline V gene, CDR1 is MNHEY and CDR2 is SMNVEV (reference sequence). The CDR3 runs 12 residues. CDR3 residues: CASSFPGGGYTF. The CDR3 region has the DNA TGTGCCAGCAGTTTCCCTGGTGGCGGCTACACCTTC.

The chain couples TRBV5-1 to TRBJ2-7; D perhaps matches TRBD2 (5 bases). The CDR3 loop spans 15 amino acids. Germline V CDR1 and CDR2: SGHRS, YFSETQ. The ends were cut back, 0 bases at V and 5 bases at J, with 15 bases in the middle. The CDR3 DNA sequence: TGCGCCAGCAGCTTGGCCAGCTTTGGGCGGGACGAGCAGTACTTC. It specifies CASSLASFGRDEQYF.

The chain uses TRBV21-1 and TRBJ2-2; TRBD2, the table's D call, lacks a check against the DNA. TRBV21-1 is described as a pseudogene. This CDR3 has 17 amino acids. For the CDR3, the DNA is TGTGCCAGCACCCAACTAGGGTCGACGGCGAACACCGGGGAGCTGTTTTTT. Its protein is CASTQLGSTANTGELFF.

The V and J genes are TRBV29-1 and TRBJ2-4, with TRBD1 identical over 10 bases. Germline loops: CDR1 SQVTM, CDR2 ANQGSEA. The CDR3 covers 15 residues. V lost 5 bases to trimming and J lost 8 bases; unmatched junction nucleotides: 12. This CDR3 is CSVTPGQGISHIQYF. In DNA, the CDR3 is TGCAGCGTTACCCCGGGACAGGGGATTTCCCACATTCAGTACTTC.

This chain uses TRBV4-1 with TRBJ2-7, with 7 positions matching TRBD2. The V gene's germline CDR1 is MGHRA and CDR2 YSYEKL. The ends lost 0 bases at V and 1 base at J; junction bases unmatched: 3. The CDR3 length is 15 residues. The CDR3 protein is CASSQETGGSYEQYF. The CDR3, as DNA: TGCGCCAGCAGCCAAGAAACGGGAGGTTCCTACGAGCAGTACTTC.

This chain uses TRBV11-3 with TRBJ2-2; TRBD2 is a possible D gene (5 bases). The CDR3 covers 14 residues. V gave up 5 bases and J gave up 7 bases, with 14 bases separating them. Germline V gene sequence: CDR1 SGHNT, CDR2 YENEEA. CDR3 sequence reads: CASSRREGGGELFF. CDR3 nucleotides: TGTGCCAGCAGCCGCCGGGAAGGTGGCGGGGAGCTGTTTTTT.

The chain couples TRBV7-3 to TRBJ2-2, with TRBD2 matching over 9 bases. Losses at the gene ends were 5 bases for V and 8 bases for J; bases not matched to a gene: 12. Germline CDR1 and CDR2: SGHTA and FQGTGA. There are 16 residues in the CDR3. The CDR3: CASSPGLARITGELFF. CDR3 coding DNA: TGTGCCAGCAGCCCGGGACTAGCCCGTATAACGGGGGAGCTGTTTTTT.

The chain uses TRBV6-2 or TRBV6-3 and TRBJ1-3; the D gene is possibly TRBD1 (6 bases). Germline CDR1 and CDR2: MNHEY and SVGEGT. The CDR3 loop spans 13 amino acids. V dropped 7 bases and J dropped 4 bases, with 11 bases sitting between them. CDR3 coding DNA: TGTGCCAGCATCCCGGGACAAGGAAACACCATATATTTT. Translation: CASIPGQGNTIYF.

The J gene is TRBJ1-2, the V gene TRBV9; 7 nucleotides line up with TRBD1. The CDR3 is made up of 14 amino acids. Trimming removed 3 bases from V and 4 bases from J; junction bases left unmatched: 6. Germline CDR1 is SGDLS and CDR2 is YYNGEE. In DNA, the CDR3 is TGTGCCAGCAGCGATGGGGACAGACCCTATGGCTACACCTTC. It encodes CASSDGDRPYGYTF.